This entry describes one TCR beta chain. The data were taken from a study of Ad26.COV2.S vaccination and SARS-CoV-2 variants. For the study at large: Ad26.COV2.S, an intramuscular injection, was given once or twice 56 days apart.

TCRdb keeps only in-frame clones here, not all; method: immunoSEQ multiplex PCR. Of about 280,000 clones detected, 87% appear once; the ten largest clones hold 2.5% to 3.5%. Indicated treatment: around 19 received Ad26.COV2.S at low or high dose, single or two shots; roughly five received placebo; per-sample allocation not given. Samples analyzed were those drawn on day 63 after the first vaccine or placebo injection. The CDR3 is 16 residues long. The V and J ends lost 0 bases and 9 bases respectively, with 15 bases between them. In germline, CDR1 is MNHEY, CDR2 SVGAGI. Source: peripheral blood, taken in a trial of Ad26.COV2.S vaccine versus placebo. The chain links TRBV6-5 to TRBJ1-6; D gene unclear. The receptor comes from a person between 18 and 65 years old who received the Ad26.COV2.S COVID-19 vaccine or a placebo. The CDR3 DNA follows: TGTGCCAGCAGTTACTCGAAGGGTTTGGGAGGTTCACCCCTCCACTTT. Translated, it gives CASSYSKGLGGSPLHF.